This T cell receptor beta chain was recorded in a study of shared clonotypes between healthy human individuals. Overall study findings and caveats: As a rule, naive subsets had a larger estimated richness than memory subsets. A reduction in generation probabilities was seen for non-shared clonotypes relative to those shared by all four donors. Since donors were few, the genetic and exposure-history diversity represented was limited.

Deep-level settings were used for running the assay. TCRdb's table, derived via immunoSEQ multiplex PCR, lists solely in-frame clones and lacks some. Among about 1.5 million clones, approximately 98% were seen once, and the ten largest hold approximately 0.44%. Of note for this clone: Antigen: not known.

This clonotype was obtained from a man aged 25-40 years in good health. The sequenced sample consisted of naive CD4+ T cells sorted from blood. The subset here: CD45RA+ positively selected.

CDR3 nucleotides: TGTGCCAGCAGTAAAACGGTCCAGGGTCGGGAGCCCCAGCATTTT. This gives the protein CASSKTVQGREPQHF. The chain is built from TRBV6-6 and TRBJ1-5; TRBD1 might be the D (5 bases). Looked up from germline, CDR1 is MNHNY and CDR2 is SVGAGI (reference sequence). V gave up 5 bases and J gave up 8 bases, with 19 bases separating them. The length of the CDR3 is 15 residues.